This TCR beta chain was obtained from a study of identical twins. General study findings and limits: The study reached conclusions through statistical analysis that was cross-sectional, not following the same donors. Fewer insertions marked abundant cord blood beta clonotypes; young adult naive trended weakly, memory not at all. Sequences that were beta out-of-frame showed weaker excess twin sharing.

Germline V CDR1 and CDR2: MDHEN, SYDVKM. Between the trimmed V and J ends, which lost 2 bases and 5 bases, there was a span of 10 bases. There are 14 residues in the CDR3. This clonotype was seen only a few times. As yet, its antigen is unknown. TCRdb reanalysed the 5' RACE reads using MiXCR and keeps one entry per CDR3 protein. The sample gives about 240,000 distinct CDR3 sequences, 8% to 11% of which show up once; 10% is in the top ten. The J gene is TRBJ1-5, the V gene TRBV28; the D is unclear. The specimen sequenced was memory T cells sorted from blood. The sequence was obtained from a man over 45 in good health. CDR3 sequence: CASSLTADHQPQHF. Here the CDR3 DNA reads TGTGCCAGCAGTTTAACGGCCGATCATCAGCCCCAGCATTTT.